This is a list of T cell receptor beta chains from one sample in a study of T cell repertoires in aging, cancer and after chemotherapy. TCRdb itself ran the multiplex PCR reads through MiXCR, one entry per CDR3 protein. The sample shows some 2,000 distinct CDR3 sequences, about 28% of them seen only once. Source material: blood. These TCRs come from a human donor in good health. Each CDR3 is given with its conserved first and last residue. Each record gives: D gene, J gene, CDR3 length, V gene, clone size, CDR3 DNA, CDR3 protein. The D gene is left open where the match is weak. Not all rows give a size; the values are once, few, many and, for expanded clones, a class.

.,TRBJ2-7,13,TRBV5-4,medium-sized,TGTGCCAGCAGCTTTGACCTTGTCTACGATAGGTACTTC,CASSFDLVYDRYF
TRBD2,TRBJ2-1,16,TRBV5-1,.,TGCGCCAGCAGCGTAGGGACTAGCGGGGAATACAATGAGCAGTTCTTC,CASSVGTSGEYNEQFF
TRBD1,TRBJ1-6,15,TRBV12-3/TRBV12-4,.,TGTGCCAGCAATAGCCGTGACAGGGGAGGTTCACCCCTCCACTTT,CASNSRDRGGSPLHF
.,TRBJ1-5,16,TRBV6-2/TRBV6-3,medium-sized,TGTGCCAGCAGTTACTGGACACCGAATAGCAATCAGCCCCAGCATTTT,CASSYWTPNSNQPQHF
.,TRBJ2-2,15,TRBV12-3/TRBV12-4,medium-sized,TGTGCCAGCAGATCGGGACTCCTAAACACCGGGGAGCTGTTTTTT,CASRSGLLNTGELFF
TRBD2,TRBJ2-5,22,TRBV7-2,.,TGTGCCAGCAGCGAAGAGGGTCCCTTCAGCGGGCCAATGGGGGGGTACCAAGAGACCCAGTACTTC,CASSEEGPFSGPMGGYQETQYF
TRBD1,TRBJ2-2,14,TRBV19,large,TGTGCCAGTAGGGGACAGGGGGCTTTCGGGGAGCTGTTTTTT,CASRGQGAFGELFF
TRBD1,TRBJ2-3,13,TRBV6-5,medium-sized,TGTGCCAGCAGTTACTCCACAGGGGGTACGCAGTATTTT,CASSYSTGGTQYF
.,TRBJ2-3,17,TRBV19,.,TGTGCCAGTAGTATGGTCAGGTCCGGGACTAGCACAGATACGCAGTATTTT,CASSMVRSGTSTDTQYF
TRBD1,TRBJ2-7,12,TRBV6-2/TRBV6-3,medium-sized,TGTGCCAGCAGTCGGGACAGGGGCGAGCAGTACTTC,CASSRDRGEQYF
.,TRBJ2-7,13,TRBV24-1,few,TGTGCCACCAGTGATCCAGTCACCTACGAGCAGTACTTC,CATSDPVTYEQYF
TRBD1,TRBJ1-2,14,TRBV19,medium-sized,TGTGCCAGTAGTTACCGGGACAGGGACTATGGCTACACCTTC,CASSYRDRDYGYTF
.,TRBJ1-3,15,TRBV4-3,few,TGCGCCAGCAGCCCGGACTATCGCTCTGGAAACACCATATATTTT,CASSPDYRSGNTIYF
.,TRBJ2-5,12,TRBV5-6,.,TGTGCCAGCAGCTTTTCCTTCGAGACCCAGTACTTC,CASSFSFETQYF
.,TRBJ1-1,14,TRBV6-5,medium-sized,TGTGCCAGCAGTTTACTGGCAGGGGACACTGAAGCTTTCTTT,CASSLLAGDTEAFF
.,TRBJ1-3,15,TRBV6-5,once,TGTGCCAGCAGTTCCGGGGGGCTTCCAGGAAACGCCATATATTTT,CASSSGGLPGNAIYF
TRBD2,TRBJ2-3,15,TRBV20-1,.,TGCAGTGCGAAGAGACTAGCGGGAGATGTAGATACGCAGTATTTT,CSAKRLAGDVDTQYF
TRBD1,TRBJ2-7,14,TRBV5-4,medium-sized,TGTGCCAGCAGCCGGACAGGGTACGGGAATCGGCAGTACTTC,CASSRTGYGNRQYF
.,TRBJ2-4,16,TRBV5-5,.,TGTGCCAGCAGCTTGGGGGCCTCTGGCGCCAAAAACATTCAGTACTTC,CASSLGASGAKNIQYF
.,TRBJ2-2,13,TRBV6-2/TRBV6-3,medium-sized,TGTGCCAGCAGTGAAGATGACACCGGGGAGCTGTTTTTT,CASSEDDTGELFF
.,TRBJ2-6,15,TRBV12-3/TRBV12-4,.,TGTGCCAGCAGGCCTTCCTGGGCTGGGGCCAACGTCCTGACTTTC,CASRPSWAGANVLTF
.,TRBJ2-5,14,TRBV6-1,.,TGTGCCAGCAATGACCAGGGATACCAAGAGACCCAGTACTTC,CASNDQGYQETQYF
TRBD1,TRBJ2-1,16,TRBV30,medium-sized,TGTGCCTGGTCGACTGCCAGGGGGCGATCAAGGGCTGTGCAGTTCTTC,CAWSTARGRSRAVQFF
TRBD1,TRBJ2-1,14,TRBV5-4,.,TGTGCCAGCAGCTTGAGGGGGCCAGGGTATTCGCAGTTCTTC,CASSLRGPGYSQFF
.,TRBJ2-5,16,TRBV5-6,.,TGTGCCAGCAGCTTGGGAGGAAAGCGTTTCCAAGAGACCCAGTACTTC,CASSLGGKRFQETQYF
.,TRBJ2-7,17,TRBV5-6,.,TGTGCCAGCAGCTTGTTTAGAGGACCCACCTTGTCGTACGAGCAGTACTTC,CASSLFRGPTLSYEQYF
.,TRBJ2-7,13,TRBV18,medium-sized,TGTGCCAGCTCACCACTAGGCCGCTACGAGCAGTACTTC,CASSPLGRYEQYF
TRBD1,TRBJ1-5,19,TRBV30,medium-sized,TGTGCCTGGAGTGTAGTTGGACAGGGGCGACTCCTTAGCAATCAGCCCCAGCATTTT,CAWSVVGQGRLLSNQPQHF
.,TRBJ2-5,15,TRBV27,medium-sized,TGTGCCAGCAGTTTATCGCCAACTAGCAAAGAGACCCAGTACTTC,CASSLSPTSKETQYF
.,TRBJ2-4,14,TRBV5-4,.,TGTGCCAGCAGCCCGGGACTAGCCAAAAACATTCAGTACTTC,CASSPGLAKNIQYF
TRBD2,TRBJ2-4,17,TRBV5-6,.,TGTGCCAGCAGCCAAGTCGCGGGAGGGGACGCCAAAAACATTCAGTACTTC,CASSQVAGGDAKNIQYF
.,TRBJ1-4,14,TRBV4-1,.,TGCGCCAGCAGCCCGACAGAGATTAATGAAAAACTGTTTTTT,CASSPTEINEKLFF
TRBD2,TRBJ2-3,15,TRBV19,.,TGTGCCAGTAGCCCACTAGCGGTACTCACAGATACGCAGTATTTT,CASSPLAVLTDTQYF
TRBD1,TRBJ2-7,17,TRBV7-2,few,TGTGCCAGCAGCCCGCCGAATTCGGGACAGGGTGTCTACGAGCAGTACTTC,CASSPPNSGQGVYEQYF
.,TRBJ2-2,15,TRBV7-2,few,TGTGCCAGCAGCTTAGATCAGGCTGCACCGTGGGAGCTGTTTTTT,CASSLDQAAPWELFF
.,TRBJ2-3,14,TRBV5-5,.,TGCGCCAGCAGCTTGACAGCATACACAGATACGAAGTATTTT,CASSLTAYTDTKYF